Below are 25 T cell receptor beta chains sequenced from a single sample in a study of identical twins. TCRdb passed the 5' RACE reads through MiXCR, listing each CDR3 protein once. The table records 600,000 to 800,000 distinct CDR3 sequences, 20% to 25% of them present only once. The data also belong to a second study, concerning T cells expressing NK-cell markers.

The specimen sequenced was PBMCs. The origin of the receptors is a woman aged 18-29 years in good health.

In its sample, this clonotype was seen a few times. The chain couples TRBV12-3 or TRBV12-4 to TRBJ1-1; TRBD1 is a possible D gene (5 bases). V was pared by 7 bases and J by 7 bases, with 10 bases between. This CDR3 region has 11 residues. As DNA, the CDR3 is TGTGCCAGCACCCACAGGTTTGAAGCTTTCTTT. It encodes CASTHRFEAFF.

The chain combines TRBV29-1 with TRBJ1-1, with D unclear. The V end lost 3 bases, the J end lost 5 bases, and 7 bases lay between the germline ends. This CDR3 has 11 residues. Per germline, CDR1 SQVTM and CDR2 ANQGSEA. This chain's CDR3 is CSVERVTEAFF. The CDR3 nucleotides are TGCAGCGTTGAGAGGGTTACTGAAGCTTTCTTT.

The V gene is TRBV12-3 or TRBV12-4, the J gene TRBJ2-1; 9 bases fit TRBD2. CDR3 length: 16 amino acids. The J segment lost 9 bases and the V segment lost 6 bases, leaving 15 bases of the junction unmatched. The CDR3 DNA reads as TGTGCCAGCAGGGGGGGCGCGGGAGGGCTCGCGGGTGAGCAGTTCTTC. This codes for CASRGGAGGLAGEQFF.

The V gene is TRBV20-1, the J gene TRBJ2-3; 8 bases align to TRBD2. Germline CDR1 DFQATT, CDR2 SNEGSKA (reference sequence). With V trimmed by 5 bases and J by 5 bases, 9 bases remained unmatched. This CDR3 is 14 amino acids long. In DNA form, the CDR3 reads TGCAGTGCTCAGAGTCAGCGGGAGTTAGATACGCAGTATTTT. It yields the protein CSAQSQRELDTQYF.

V usage is TRBV27 and J usage is TRBJ2-3, with 11 nucleotides matching TRBD2. The CDR3 runs 16 residues. CDR1 MNHEY and CDR2 SMNVEV come from the germline V gene (reference sequence). The V gene end was trimmed by 6 bases and the J gene end by 6 bases; junction bases not matched to a gene: 11. The CDR3 loop reads CASRTELAGVRDTQYF. The CDR3 bases are TGTGCCAGCAGGACCGAACTAGCGGGAGTCAGGGATACGCAGTATTTT.

The genes are TRBV10-3 and TRBJ1-2, with a weak D call TRBD1 (5 bases). Germline CDR1 reads ENHRY; CDR2 reads SYGVKD. The CDR3 totals 15 residues. Trimming took off 0 bases at V and 4 bases at J, with 12 bases between the two ends. CDR3 in DNA: TGTGCCATCAGTGAGTCGACATGGGGCTCCTATGGCTACACCTTC. It codes for CAISESTWGSYGYTF.

The chain is built from TRBV6-1 and TRBJ2-3; 7 nucleotides line up with TRBD2. J lost 5 bases, V lost 4 bases, and 12 bases had no gene match. The CDR3 runs 16 residues. Germline CDR1 is MNHNS and CDR2 is SASEGT. The CDR3, as DNA: TGTGCCAGCAGTGCCCTGACGGGGGGTGAGAGAGATACGCAGTATTTT. Translating it yields CASSALTGGERDTQYF.

The J gene is TRBJ1-1, the V gene TRBV20-1, with D tentatively TRBD1 (5 bases). Between the trimmed V and J ends, which lost 2 bases and 10 bases, there was a span of 20 bases. The germline CDR1 and CDR2 sequences are DFQATT and SNEGSKA (reference sequence). The CDR3 has 14 amino acids. CDR3 sequence (DNA): TGCAGTGCTAGATCCCCCACTCGAGGGGCGCGAGCTTTCTTT. This encodes CSARSPTRGARAFF.

V and J are TRBV12-3 or TRBV12-4 and TRBJ2-1; D may be TRBD1 (5 bases). V was trimmed by 7 bases and J by 4 bases, leaving 14 bases between them. This CDR3 region has 14 residues. CDR3 in amino acids: CASIQGAVYNEQFF. The CDR3 coding sequence is TGTGCCAGCATCCAAGGGGCGGTTTACAATGAGCAGTTCTTC.

This clonotype was seen repeatedly, ten times or more. The chain recombines TRBV20-1 with TRBJ2-7, with 13 bases that match TRBD2. CDR1 and CDR2 from the germline V gene are DFQATT and SNEGSKA (reference sequence). The CDR3 runs 16 residues. V dropped 1 base and J dropped 7; count of bases not matched to a gene: 10. The DNA for the CDR3 is TGCAGTGCTAGAGGGAGACTAGCGGGAGGATCGAAAGAGCAGTACTTC. This translates into CSARGRLAGGSKEQYF.

This chain uses TRBV20-1 with TRBJ1-3, with D uncertain. The length of the CDR3 is 13 residues. V lost 3 bases, J lost 7 bases, and 13 bases lay in between. Looked up from germline, CDR1 is DFQATT and CDR2 is SNEGSKA (reference sequence). In nucleotides, the CDR3 is TGCAGTGCTAGTGAGGGAAATGCGAACACCATATATTTT. It translates to CSASEGNANTIYF.

This clonotype came up a few times. The chain couples TRBV5-6 to TRBJ2-7; TRBD1 matches 8 bases. CDR3 length equals 14 residues. V lost 4 bases, J lost 6 bases, and 9 bases stayed unmatched. CDR1 and CDR2 from the germline V gene are SGHDT and YYEEEE. CDR3 DNA sequence: TGTGCCAGCAGCCACCGACAGGGGACAAGCGAGCAGTACTTC. Translation gives CASSHRQGTSEQYF.

This chain connects TRBV5-1 to TRBJ2-1, with D maybe TRBD2 (6 bases). In germline, CDR1 is SGHRS, CDR2 YFSETQ. V lost 0 bases and J lost 9, with 10 bases in between. CDR3 length: 13 residues. The CDR3 DNA reads as TGCGCCAGCAGCTTGGGCGGGATGACTGAGCAGTTCTTC. Translated, it gives CASSLGGMTEQFF.

The chain carries TRBV3-1 and TRBJ2-7; D could derive from TRBD1 or TRBD2 (5 bases each). Trimming shortened V by 5 bases and J by 0 bases, and 11 bases separated the two germline ends. This CDR3 comprises 14 residues. CDR1 and CDR2 (germline): LGHDT, YNNKEL (reference sequence). The CDR3 sequence: CASSAWDGSYEQYF. The DNA for the CDR3 is TGTGCCAGCAGCGCGTGGGACGGCTCCTACGAGCAGTACTTC.

The table lists this clonotype with a few counts. V gene TRBV12-3 or TRBV12-4 combines with J gene TRBJ1-1, with 9 positions matching TRBD1. The CDR3 sequence is 13 residues long. The V gene end was trimmed by 6 bases and the J gene end by 5 bases; junction bases not matched to a gene: 4. CDR3 amino acids: CASRIGQGTEAFF. In DNA form, the CDR3 reads TGTGCCAGCAGGATTGGACAGGGGACTGAAGCTTTCTTT.

This clonotype was seen only a few times. Since no conserved phenylalanine or tryptophan closes the CDR3, a read error is the likely cause. The DNA is left out, because the CDR3 cannot be placed on it with certainty; the CDR3 is given as TCRdb lists it. This chain uses TRBV18 with TRBJ1-2. The CDR3 numbers 8 amino acids, ends counted. Germline V gene data show CDR1 as KGHSH and CDR2 as LQKENI. CDR3 residues: CASSPPHI.

This clonotype has at least ten counts. The junction departs from germline at one end; a sequencing error may be responsible. V and J are TRBV12-3 or TRBV12-4 and TRBJ2-5; no reliable D call. The J call may be wrong; the DNA end is better matched by TRBJ2-3. The CDR3 is 11 residues long. CDR3 sequence (DNA): TGCGCCAGCAGCTTGGGTGGTACGCAGTATTTT. It encodes CASSLGGTQYF.

The V and J genes are TRBV7-8 and TRBJ2-2; 9 nucleotides agree with TRBD2. Trimming cost V 6 bases and J 8 bases; bases outside gene matches: 13. Germline values: CDR1 SGHVS, CDR2 FQNEAQ. The CDR3 covers 16 residues. The chain's CDR3 is CASRRPGLAGAGELFF. For the CDR3, the DNA is TGTGCCAGCAGACGCCCGGGACTAGCTGGTGCGGGGGAGCTGTTTTTT.

This clonotype was observed at least ten times. The V and J genes are TRBV6-1 and TRBJ2-3; 12 bases are shared with TRBD1. CDR1 and CDR2 from the germline V gene are MNHNS and SASEGT. The CDR3 spans 18 residues. Germline trimming cut 5 bases from V and 5 bases from J; bases unmatched to any gene: 14. This chain's CDR3 is CASSRRDRGLSGGDTQYF. CDR3 bases: TGTGCCAGCAGTAGACGGGACAGGGGGCTTTCCGGGGGAGATACGCAGTATTTT.

In its sample, this clonotype was seen a few times. This sequence joins TRBV20-1 and TRBJ2-7; 9 bases match TRBD2. Trimming at V came to 5 bases and at J to 5 bases, leaving 10 bases not matched to a gene. Per the germline V gene, CDR1 is DFQATT and CDR2 is SNEGSKA (reference sequence). The CDR3 spans 14 residues. The CDR3 nucleotides are TGCAGTGCTCAGACCGGGACTAGCATCCACGAGCAGTACTTC. Protein sequence: CSAQTGTSIHEQYF.

This clonotype has more than one count but fewer than ten. The J gene is TRBJ2-7, the V gene TRBV7-9; D unresolved. The germline V gene encodes CDR1 SEHNR and CDR2 FQNEAQ (reference sequence). V shed 2 bases and J shed 0 bases, with 8 bases lying between them. The CDR3 covers 14 residues. The CDR3 loop reads CASSLIILSYEQYF. CDR3 sequence (DNA): TGTGCCAGCAGCTTAATAATTCTCTCCTACGAGCAGTACTTC. The full variable domain, rest sourced from reference TRBV7-9 and TRBJ2-7, is DTGVSQNPRHKITKRGQNVTFRCDPISEHNRLYWYRQTLGQGPEFLTYFQNEAQLEKSRLLSDRFSAERPKGSFSTLEIQRTEQGDSAMYLCASSLIILSYEQYFGPGTRLTVT.

This clonotype was seen at least ten times. This chain connects TRBV7-9 to TRBJ2-1; possible D gene TRBD2, 6 bases. CDR3 size: 12 residues. Between the trimmed V and J ends, which lost 7 bases and 7 bases, there was a span of 11 bases. From germline, CDR1 is SEHNR and CDR2 FQNEAQ (reference sequence). CDR3 nucleotide sequence: TGTGCCAGCACACTAGCCAAAAATGAGCAGTTCTTC. Translation: CASTLAKNEQFF.

This clonotype was detected only a few times. The genes are TRBV10-1 and TRBJ2-1; TRBD2 aligns across 15 bases. J lost 5 bases, V lost 3 bases, and 11 bases had no gene match. CDR1 is WNHNN, CDR2 SYGVQD, per germline (reference sequence). This CDR3 contains 19 residues. CDR3 in amino acids: CASSEIGSGTSGRHNEQFF. For the CDR3, the DNA is TGCGCCAGCAGTGAAATTGGGTCCGGGACTAGCGGGAGGCACAATGAGCAGTTCTTC.

The gene calls are TRBV6-5 and TRBJ2-7; D is perhaps TRBD2 (6 bases). From germline, CDR1 is MNHEY and CDR2 SVGAGI. The CDR3 spans 15 residues. Trimming shortened V by 3 bases and J by 4 bases, and 16 bases separated the two germline ends. The CDR3 DNA sequence: TGTGCCAGCAGTTATTTAGGGTTCGGGACTTACGAGCAGTACTTC. The encoded protein is CASSYLGFGTYEQYF.

This clonotype has at least ten counts. The V and J genes are TRBV29-1 and TRBJ2-7; 9 positions match TRBD1. This CDR3 is built from 15 residues. Germline CDR1 SQVTM, CDR2 ANQGSEA. Losses at the gene ends were 3 bases for V and 3 bases for J; bases not matched to a gene: 9. CDR3 amino acids: CSVDTTGTGRYEQYF. For the CDR3, the DNA is TGCAGCGTTGATACGACCGGGACAGGGCGCTACGAGCAGTACTTC.